The text below deals with one T cell receptor beta chain. Which antigen it targets is not known. No much larger clone is present one base from it, and per-base qualities are unavailable. This sample is part of a study of T cell responses to AZD1222 COVID-19 vaccine (dated by TCRdb to the early 2020s). About the investigation overall: AZD1222 recipients whose second dose came at about 4 weeks and those whose second dose came at about 12 weeks were combined into one group, since spike-specific TCR depth and breadth did not differ between the two schedules. A total of 233 trial participants underwent TCR sequencing, of whom some 210 received two doses of AZD1222 and about 26 received two doses of the MenACWY control vaccine. Trial participants were enrolled by age into subgroups of 18-55, 56-69 and 70-plus years, and 148, 28 and 57 TCR-sequenced participants, respectively, were included in these subgroups.

The sample's time point label is to be understood as: baseline before first vaccination. Samples from vaccinated people were obtained from the UK trials COV001 and COV002, which included a single-blind randomized controlled phase 2/3 trial of AZD1222 (ChAdOx1 nCoV-19) in healthy adults. For TCRbeta chain sequencing, PBMC samples were collected from trial participants at day 0 and at day 28 after the second dose. Results the study describes overall, beyond this receptor: Vaccine-associated CD4 TCRs spanned the whole spike protein, with dominant responses in regions 160-218 and 743-854. In the small 56-69-year group, the increase in depth fell short of significance, most likely because of low power. Conclusions about previously exposed vaccinees are limited because only a handful of AZD1222 recipients were SARS-CoV-2 seropositive at baseline. Because no day 14 peak-response samples were available, the repertoires could be characterized only after the peak T cell response. Reportedly, almost half of the unique spike-specific TCRs recognized epitopes lying outside the regions that are mutated in the B.1.351 and B.1.1.7 variants. After two AZD1222 doses, both the breadth and the depth of spike-specific TCRs were significantly higher than at day 0 and than in MenACWY recipients. Participants were mostly white British and included more females than males, and it was suggested by the authors that clonal diversity may have been underestimated.

V lost 1 base and J lost 5 bases, and the count of bases not matched to a germline gene is 6. The germline V gene gives CDR1 as SGHDT and CDR2 as YYEEEE. The CDR3 measures 15 amino acids from cysteine to phenylalanine. Solely the CDR3 DNA is kept, with 45 bases framed from the first base. The CDR3 regions of human TCRbeta chains were subjected to immunosequencing. On the study's bioinformatics: TCRs in the repertoires were matched against a reference library of SARS-CoV-2-specific TCRs that had been generated with the MIRA antigen-specificity platform. Breadth was defined as the fraction of unique TCRs that were SARS-CoV-2-associated, and depth was defined as the fraction of total T cells that were SARS-CoV-2-associated. Using the MIRA data, every spike-specific TCR was mapped to the spike region that the TCR reacted to and assigned to either a CD4 or a CD8 class. Log10-transformed breadth and depth values were compared by one-way ANOVA with Sidak's multiple comparisons tests. The table comes from immuneACCESS by way of TCRdb, which keeps in-frame sequences with V and J called. Part of the clones is missing from these tables; in studies checked, under half for an unresolved V gene and the rest for unknown reasons. That table is the source of V, J and clone size, and D and trimming were worked out from the DNA. A total of 150,000 to 160,000 clones appear in this sample, around nine tenths of them only once. The top ten clones comprise about 19% of the sample.

This receptor was identified in an adult in good health. The sequencing here drew on peripheral blood, taken on day 0 of AZD1222 vaccination. The chain was built from TRBV5-6 and TRBJ2-5, with 9 middle bases fitting TRBD1. The CDR3 is CASSLFGTGKETQYF. At the DNA level, the sequence is TGTGCCAGCAGCTTGTTTGGGACAGGGAAGGAGACCCAGTACTTC.